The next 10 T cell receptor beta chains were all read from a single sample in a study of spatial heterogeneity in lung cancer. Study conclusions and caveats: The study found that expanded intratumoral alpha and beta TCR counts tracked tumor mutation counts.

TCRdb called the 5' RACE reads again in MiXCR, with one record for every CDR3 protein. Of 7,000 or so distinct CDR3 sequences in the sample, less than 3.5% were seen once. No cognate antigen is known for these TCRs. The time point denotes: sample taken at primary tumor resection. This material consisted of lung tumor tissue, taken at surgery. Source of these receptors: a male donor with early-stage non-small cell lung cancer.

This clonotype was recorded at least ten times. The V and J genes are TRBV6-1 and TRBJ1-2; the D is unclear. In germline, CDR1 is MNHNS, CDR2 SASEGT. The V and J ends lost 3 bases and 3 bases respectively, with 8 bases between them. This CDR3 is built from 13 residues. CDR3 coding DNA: TGTGCCAGCAGTGATGTGGTGGACTATGGCTACACCTTC. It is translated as CASSDVVDYGYTF.

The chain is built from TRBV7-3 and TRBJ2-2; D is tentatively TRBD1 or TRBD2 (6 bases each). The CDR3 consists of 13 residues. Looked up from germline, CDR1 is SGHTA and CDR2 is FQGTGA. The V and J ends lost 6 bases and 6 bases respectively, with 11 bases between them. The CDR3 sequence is CASRGGGAGELFF. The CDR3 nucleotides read TGTGCCAGCAGAGGAGGGGGAGCCGGGGAGCTGTTTTTT.

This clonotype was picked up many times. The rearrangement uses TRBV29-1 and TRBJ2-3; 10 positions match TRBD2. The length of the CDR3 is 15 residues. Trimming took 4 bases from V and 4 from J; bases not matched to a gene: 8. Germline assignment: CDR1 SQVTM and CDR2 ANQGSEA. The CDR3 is CSVAGERGGADTQYF. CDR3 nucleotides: TGCAGCGTTGCGGGGGAGCGGGGGGGTGCAGATACGCAGTATTTT.

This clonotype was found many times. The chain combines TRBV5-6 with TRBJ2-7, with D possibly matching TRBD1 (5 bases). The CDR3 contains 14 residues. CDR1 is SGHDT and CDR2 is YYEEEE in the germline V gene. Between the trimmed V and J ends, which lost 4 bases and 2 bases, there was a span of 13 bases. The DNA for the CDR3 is TGTGCCAGCAGCAGCCTACAGGATACCTACGAGCAGTACTTC. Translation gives CASSSLQDTYEQYF. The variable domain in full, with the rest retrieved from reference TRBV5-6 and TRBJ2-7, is DAGVTQSPTHLIKTRGQQVTLRCSPKSGHDTVSWYQQALGQGPQFIFQYYEEEERQRGNFPDRFSGHQFPNYSSELNVNALLLGDSALYLCASSSLQDTYEQYFGPGTRLTVT.

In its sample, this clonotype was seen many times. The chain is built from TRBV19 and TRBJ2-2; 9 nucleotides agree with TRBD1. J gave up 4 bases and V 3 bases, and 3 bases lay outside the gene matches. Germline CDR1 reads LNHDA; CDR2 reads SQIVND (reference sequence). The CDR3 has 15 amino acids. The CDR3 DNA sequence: TGTGCCAGTAGTATGGGACAGGGCGGCACCGGGGAGCTGTTTTTT. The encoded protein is CASSMGQGGTGELFF.

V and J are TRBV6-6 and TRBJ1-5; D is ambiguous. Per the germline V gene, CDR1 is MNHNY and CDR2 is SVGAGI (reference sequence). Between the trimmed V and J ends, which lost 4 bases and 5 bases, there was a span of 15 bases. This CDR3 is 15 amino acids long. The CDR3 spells CASSSERTCDQPQHF. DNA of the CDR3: TGTGCCAGCAGTTCAGAACGAACATGTGATCAGCCCCAGCATTTT.

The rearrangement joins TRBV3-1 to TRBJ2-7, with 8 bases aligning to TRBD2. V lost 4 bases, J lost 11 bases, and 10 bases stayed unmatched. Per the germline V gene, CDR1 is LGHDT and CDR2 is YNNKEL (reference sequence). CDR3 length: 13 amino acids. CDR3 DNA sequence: TGTGCCAGCAGCCCGCTCTCCTCGGGGGGGGAGTACTTC. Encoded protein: CASSPLSSGGEYF.

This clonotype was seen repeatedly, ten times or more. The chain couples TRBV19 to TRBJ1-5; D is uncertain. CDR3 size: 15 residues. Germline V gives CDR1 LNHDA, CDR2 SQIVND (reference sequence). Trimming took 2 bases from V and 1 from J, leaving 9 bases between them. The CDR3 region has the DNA TGTGCCAGTAGTATATGGGAAGGGAGCAATCAGCCCCAGCATTTT. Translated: CASSIWEGSNQPQHF.

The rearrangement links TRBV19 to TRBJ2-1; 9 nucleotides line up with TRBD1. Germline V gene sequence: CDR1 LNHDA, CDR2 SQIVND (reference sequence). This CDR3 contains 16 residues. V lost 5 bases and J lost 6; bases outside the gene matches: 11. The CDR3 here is CASSSSGTGSTNEQFF. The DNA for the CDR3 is TGTGCCAGTAGTTCCTCCGGGACAGGGAGCACCAATGAGCAGTTCTTC.

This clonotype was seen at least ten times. The CDR3 region is CATRGGQSNTEAFF. The CDR3, as DNA: TGTGCCACCCGTGGGGGACAGTCAAACACTGAAGCTTTCTTT. The chain employs TRBV7-4 and TRBJ1-1; 7 bases are shared with TRBD1. V trimming: 10 bases; J trimming: 2 bases; junction bases outside the gene matches: 10. Germline V gene sequence: CDR1 SGHVT, CDR2 SQSDAQ. The CDR3 contains 14 residues.